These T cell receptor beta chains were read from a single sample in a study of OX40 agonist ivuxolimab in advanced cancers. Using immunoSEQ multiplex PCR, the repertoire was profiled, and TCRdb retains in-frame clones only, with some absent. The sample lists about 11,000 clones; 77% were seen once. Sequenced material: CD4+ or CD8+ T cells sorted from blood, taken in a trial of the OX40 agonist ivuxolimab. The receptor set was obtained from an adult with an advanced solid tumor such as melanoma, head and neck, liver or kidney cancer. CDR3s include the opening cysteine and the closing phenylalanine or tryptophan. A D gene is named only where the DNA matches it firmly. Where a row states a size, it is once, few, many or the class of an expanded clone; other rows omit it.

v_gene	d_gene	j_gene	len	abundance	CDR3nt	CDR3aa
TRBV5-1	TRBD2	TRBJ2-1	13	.	TGCGCCAGCAGCTTGACCGGGGGGAATGAGCAGTTCTTC	CASSLTGGNEQFF
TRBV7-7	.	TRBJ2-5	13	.	TGTGCTAGCAGCCCCGCGGGTCCAGAGACCCAGTACTTC	CASSPAGPETQYF
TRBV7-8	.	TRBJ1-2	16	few	TGTGCCAGCAGCTTAGTTCGGGGCGCAGGGACCGGGGGCTACACCTTC	CASSLVRGAGTGGYTF
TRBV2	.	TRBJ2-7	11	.	TGTGCCAGCAGATACTCCTACGAGCAGTACTTC	CASRYSYEQYF
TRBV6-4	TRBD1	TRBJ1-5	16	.	TGTGCCAGCAGTGACTCGAGGACAGGGGTATATCAGCCCCAGCATTTT	CASSDSRTGVYQPQHF
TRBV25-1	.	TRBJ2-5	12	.	TGTGCCAGCAGTCCAGGGGGGGAGACCCAGTACTTC	CASSPGGETQYF
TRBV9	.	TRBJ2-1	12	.	TGTGCCAGCAGCGTTGGGGGGCCTGAGCAGTTCTTC	CASSVGGPEQFF
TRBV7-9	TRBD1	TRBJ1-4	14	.	TGTGCCACCGAGCAGGGGGCGGCTAATGAAAAACTGTTTTTT	CATEQGAANEKLFF
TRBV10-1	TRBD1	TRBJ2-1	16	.	TGCGCCAGCAGTGAGGAGACAGGGGGACGGAGGAATGAGCAGTTCTTC	CASSEETGGRRNEQFF
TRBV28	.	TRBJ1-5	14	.	TGTGCCAGCAGTTTAGGAGATGCCAATCAGCCCCAGCATTTT	CASSLGDANQPQHF
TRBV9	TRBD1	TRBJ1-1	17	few	TGTGCCAGCAGCGAAAACCCGGGACAGGGTTCGGGAACTGAAGCTTTCTTT	CASSENPGQGSGTEAFF
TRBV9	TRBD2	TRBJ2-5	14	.	TGTGCCAGCAGCGTGTCAAGCGGGGAGGAGACCCAGTACTTC	CASSVSSGEETQYF
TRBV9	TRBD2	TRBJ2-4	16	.	TGTGCCAGCAGCCCCAGCGGGGGGGCTGATAAAAACATTCAGTACTTC	CASSPSGGADKNIQYF
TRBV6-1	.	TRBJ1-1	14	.	TGTGCCAGCAGTTTGGGCTCCGGCGGGGCTGAAGCTTTCTTT	CASSLGSGGAEAFF
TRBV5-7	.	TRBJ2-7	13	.	TGTGCCAGCAGCTACGCCAGCTCCTACGAGCAGTACTTC	CASSYASSYEQYF
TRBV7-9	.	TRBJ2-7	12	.	TGTGCCAGCAGCCAGGCCACCCCCGAGCAGTACTTC	CASSQATPEQYF
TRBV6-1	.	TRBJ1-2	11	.	TGTGCCAGCAGGGACGGGGTTGGCTACACCTTC	CASRDGVGYTF
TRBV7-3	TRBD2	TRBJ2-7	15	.	TGTGCCAGCAGCTTAAGTAGCGGGGGTCCCTACGAGCAGTACTTC	CASSLSSGGPYEQYF
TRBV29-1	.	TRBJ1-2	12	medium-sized	TGCAGCGTTGAAGTTGCAGGGTACGGCTACACCTTC	CSVEVAGYGYTF
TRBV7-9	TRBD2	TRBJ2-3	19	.	TGTGCCAGCAGCCATCTCGGGACTAGCGGGGGGCCTAGCACAGATACGCAGTATTTT	CASSHLGTSGGPSTDTQYF
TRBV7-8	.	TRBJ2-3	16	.	TGTGCCAGCAGCCTTATAGGGGTAGACTTCGCAGATACGCAGTATTTT	CASSLIGVDFADTQYF
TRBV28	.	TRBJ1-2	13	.	TGTGCCAGCAGTTTTCCGGGCGCGGGAGGCTACACCTTC	CASSFPGAGGYTF
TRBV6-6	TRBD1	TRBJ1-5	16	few	TGTGCCAGCGGGTCAGGGGGCGCCGGCAGCGGTCAGCCCCAGCATTTT	CASGSGGAGSGQPQHF
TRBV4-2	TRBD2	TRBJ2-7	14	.	TGTGCCAGCAGCCCATGGACTAGCAGTTACGAGCAGTACTTC	CASSPWTSSYEQYF
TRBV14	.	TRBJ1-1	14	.	TGTGCCAGCAGCCAAGATTCGTTCGGAACTGAAGCTTTCTTT	CASSQDSFGTEAFF
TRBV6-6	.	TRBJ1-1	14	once	TGTGCCAGCAGAAAACAGGGTCCCAGCACTGAAGCTTTCTTT	CASRKQGPSTEAFF
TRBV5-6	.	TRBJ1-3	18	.	TGTGCCAGCAGCTTGGGGTGGGGGCCGGACAATCTTCGAAACACCATATATTTT	CASSLGWGPDNLRNTIYF
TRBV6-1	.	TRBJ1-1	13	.	TGTGCCAGCAGTCGAAGCTCCCACACTGAAGCTTTCTTT	CASSRSSHTEAFF
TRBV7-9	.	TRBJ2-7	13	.	TGTGCCAGCAGCTTAGGGGGGCACTACGAGCAGTACTTC	CASSLGGHYEQYF
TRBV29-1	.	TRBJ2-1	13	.	TGCAGCGTTCAAGTTTGGGAGATCAATGAGCAGTTCTTC	CSVQVWEINEQFF
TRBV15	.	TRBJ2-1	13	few	TGTGCCACCAGCCGTAGTATTGGCGCGGAGCAGTTCTTC	CATSRSIGAEQFF
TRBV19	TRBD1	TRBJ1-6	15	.	TGTGCCAGTACCGAGACAGGGTACTATAATTCACCCCTCCACTTT	CASTETGYYNSPLHF
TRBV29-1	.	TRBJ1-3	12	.	TGCAGCGTTGGTGGGGCTGGAAACACCATATATTTT	CSVGGAGNTIYF
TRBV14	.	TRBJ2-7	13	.	TGTGCCAGCAGCCTCCGGGGAGCCTACGAGCAGTACTTC	CASSLRGAYEQYF
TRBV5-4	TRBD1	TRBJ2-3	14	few	TGTGCCAGCCGTAGAGGACAGGGGTTAGATACGCAGTATTTT	CASRRGQGLDTQYF
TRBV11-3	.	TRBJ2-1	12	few	TGTGCCAGCAGCTCAGGGGACAATGAGCAGTTCTTC	CASSSGDNEQFF
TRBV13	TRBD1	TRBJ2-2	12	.	TGTGCCACGGGACAGGGCACCGGGGAGCTGTTTTTT	CATGQGTGELFF
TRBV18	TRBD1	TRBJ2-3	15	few	TGTGCCAGCTCACCCTCGAGACAGGGGTCAGATACGCAGTATTTT	CASSPSRQGSDTQYF
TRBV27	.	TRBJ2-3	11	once	TGTGCCAGCGGATACCGAGATACGCAGTATTTT	CASGYRDTQYF
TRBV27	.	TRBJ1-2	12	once	TGTGCCAGCTGGTCTTTCGGGGATGGCTACACCTTC	CASWSFGDGYTF
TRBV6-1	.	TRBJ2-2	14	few	TGTGCCAGCAGTGTAGGGAGTGACACCGGGGAGCTGTTTTTT	CASSVGSDTGELFF
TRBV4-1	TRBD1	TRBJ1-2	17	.	TGCGCCAGCAGCCTCTTGGGACAGGGGCTTCGGGACTATGGCTACACCTTC	CASSLLGQGLRDYGYTF
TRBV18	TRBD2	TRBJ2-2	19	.	TGTGCCAGCTCACCACCAGCCGAATTCCGGCGGGGGGTCGCCGGGGAGCTGTTTTTT	CASSPPAEFRRGVAGELFF
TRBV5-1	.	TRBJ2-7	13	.	TGCGCCAGCAGCTTGGATAACAGAAACGAGCAGTACTTC	CASSLDNRNEQYF
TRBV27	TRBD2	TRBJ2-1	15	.	TGTGCCAGCAGTTTTGGACTAGCGGGAAACAATGAGCAGTTCTTC	CASSFGLAGNNEQFF
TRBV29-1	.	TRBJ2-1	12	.	TGCAGCGTTGATGTATCCTACAATGAGCAGTTCTTC	CSVDVSYNEQFF
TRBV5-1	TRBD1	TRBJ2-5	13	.	TGCGCCAGCCGGGACAGGGTGGGAGAGACCCAGTACTTC	CASRDRVGETQYF